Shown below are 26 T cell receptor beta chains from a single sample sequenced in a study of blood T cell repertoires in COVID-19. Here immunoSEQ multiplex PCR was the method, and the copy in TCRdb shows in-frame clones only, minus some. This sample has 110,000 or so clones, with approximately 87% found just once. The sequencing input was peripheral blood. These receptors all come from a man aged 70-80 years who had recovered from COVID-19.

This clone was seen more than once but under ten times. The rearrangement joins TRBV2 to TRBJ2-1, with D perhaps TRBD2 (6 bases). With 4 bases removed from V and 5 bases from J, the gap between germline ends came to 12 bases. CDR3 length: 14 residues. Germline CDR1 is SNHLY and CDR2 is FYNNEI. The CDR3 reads CASSVTSYNNEQFF. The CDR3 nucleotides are TGTGCCAGCAGTGTTACTAGCTATAACAATGAGCAGTTCTTC.

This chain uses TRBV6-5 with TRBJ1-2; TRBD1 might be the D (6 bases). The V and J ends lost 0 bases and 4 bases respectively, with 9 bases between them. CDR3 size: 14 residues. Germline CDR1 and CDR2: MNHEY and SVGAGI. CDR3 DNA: TGTGCCAGCAGTTACTCGCTCAGGGGCTATGGCTACACCTTC. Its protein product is CASSYSLRGYGYTF.

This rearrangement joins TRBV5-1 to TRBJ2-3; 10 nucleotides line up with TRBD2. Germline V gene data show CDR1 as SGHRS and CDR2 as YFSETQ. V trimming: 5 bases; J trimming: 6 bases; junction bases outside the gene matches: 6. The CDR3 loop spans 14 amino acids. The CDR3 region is CASSLAGVWDTQYF. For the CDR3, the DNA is TGCGCCAGCAGTCTAGCGGGAGTGTGGGATACGCAGTATTTT.

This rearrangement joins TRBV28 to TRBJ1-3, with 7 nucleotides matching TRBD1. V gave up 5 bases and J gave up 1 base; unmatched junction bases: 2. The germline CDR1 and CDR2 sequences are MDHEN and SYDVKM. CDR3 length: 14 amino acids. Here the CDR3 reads CASSIQGSGNTIYF. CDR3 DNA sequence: TGTGCCAGCAGTATACAGGGGTCTGGAAACACCATATATTTT.

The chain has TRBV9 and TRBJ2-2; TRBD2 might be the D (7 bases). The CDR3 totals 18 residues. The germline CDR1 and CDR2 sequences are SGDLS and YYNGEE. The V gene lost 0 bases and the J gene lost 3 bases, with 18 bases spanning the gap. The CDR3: CASSVAFWREGDTGELFF. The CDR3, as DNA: TGTGCCAGCAGCGTAGCATTCTGGAGGGAGGGGGACACCGGGGAGCTGTTTTTT.

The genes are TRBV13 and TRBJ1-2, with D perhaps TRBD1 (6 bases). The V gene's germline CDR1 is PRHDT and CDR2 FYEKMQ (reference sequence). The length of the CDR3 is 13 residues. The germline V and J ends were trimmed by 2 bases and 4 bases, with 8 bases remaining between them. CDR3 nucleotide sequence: TGTGCCAGCAGCTTAAGAGGGGGCTATGGCTACACCTTC. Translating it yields CASSLRGGYGYTF.

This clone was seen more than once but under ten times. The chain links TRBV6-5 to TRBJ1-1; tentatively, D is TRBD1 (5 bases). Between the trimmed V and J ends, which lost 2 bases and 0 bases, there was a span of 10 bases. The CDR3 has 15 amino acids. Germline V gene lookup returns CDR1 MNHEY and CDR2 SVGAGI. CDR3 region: CASSYTSGLNTEAFF. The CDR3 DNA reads TGTGCCAGCAGTTACACGTCAGGGCTGAACACTGAAGCTTTCTTT.

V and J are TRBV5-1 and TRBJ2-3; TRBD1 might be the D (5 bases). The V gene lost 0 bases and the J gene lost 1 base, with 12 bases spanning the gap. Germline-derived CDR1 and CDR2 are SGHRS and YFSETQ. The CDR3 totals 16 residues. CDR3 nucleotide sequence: TGCGCCAGCAGCTTGGTTTCTGGGGCTGGCACAGATACGCAGTATTTT. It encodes CASSLVSGAGTDTQYF.

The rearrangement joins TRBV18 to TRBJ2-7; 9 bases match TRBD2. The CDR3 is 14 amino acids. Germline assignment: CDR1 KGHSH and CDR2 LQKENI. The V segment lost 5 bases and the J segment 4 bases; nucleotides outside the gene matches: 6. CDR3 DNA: TGTGCCAGCTCAGCGGGACTAGCAAGGTACGAGCAGTACTTC. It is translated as CASSAGLARYEQYF.

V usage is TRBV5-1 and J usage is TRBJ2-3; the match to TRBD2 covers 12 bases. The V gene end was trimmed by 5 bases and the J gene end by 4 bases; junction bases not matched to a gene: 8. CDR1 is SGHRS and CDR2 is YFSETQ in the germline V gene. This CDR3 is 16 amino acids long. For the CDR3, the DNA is TGCGCCAGCAGTCAGCCTAGCGGGGGGGACGCAGATACGCAGTATTTT. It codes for CASSQPSGGDADTQYF. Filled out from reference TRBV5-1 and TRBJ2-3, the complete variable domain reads KAGVTQTPRYLIKTRGQQVTLSCSPISGHRSVSWYQQTPGQGLQFLFEYFSETQRNKGNFPGRFSGRQFSNSRSEMNVSTLELGDSALYLCASSQPSGGDADTQYFGPGTRLTVL.

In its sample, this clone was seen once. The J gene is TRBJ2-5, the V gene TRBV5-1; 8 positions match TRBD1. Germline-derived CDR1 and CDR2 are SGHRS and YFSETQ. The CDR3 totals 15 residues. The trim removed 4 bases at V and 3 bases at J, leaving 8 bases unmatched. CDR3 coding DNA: TGCGCCAGCAGCACCCGGACAGGGACCGAAGAGACCCAGTACTTC. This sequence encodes CASSTRTGTEETQYF.

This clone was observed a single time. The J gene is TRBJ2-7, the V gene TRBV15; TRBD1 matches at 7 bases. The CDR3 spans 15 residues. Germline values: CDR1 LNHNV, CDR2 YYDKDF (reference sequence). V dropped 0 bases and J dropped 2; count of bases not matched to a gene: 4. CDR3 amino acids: CATSRDWTGAYEQYF. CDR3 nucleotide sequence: TGTGCCACCAGCAGAGATTGGACAGGAGCCTACGAGCAGTACTTC.

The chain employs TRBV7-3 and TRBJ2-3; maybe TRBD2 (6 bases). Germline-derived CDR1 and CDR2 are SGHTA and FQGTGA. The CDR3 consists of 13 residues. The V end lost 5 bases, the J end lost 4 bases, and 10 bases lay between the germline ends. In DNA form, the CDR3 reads TGTGCCAGCAGCCTGAGACTAGCAGATACGCAGTATTTT. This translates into CASSLRLADTQYF.

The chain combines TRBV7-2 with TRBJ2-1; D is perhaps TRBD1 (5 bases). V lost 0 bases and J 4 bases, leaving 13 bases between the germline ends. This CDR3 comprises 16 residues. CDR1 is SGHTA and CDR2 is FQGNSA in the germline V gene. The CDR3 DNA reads TGTGCCAGCAGCTTAGCCCAGGGTACGGGTTACAATGAGCAGTTCTTC. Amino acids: CASSLAQGTGYNEQFF.

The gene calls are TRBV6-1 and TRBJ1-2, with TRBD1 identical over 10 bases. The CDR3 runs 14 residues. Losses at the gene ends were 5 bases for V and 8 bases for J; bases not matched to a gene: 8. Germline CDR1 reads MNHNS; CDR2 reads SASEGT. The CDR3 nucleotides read TGTGCCAGCAGTCAGACAGGGGGCGAGGAGGGCTACACCTTC. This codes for CASSQTGGEEGYTF.

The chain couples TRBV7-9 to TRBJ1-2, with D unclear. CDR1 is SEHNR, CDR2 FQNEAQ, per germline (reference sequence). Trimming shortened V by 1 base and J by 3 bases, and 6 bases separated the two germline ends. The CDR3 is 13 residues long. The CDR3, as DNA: TGTGCCAGCAGCTTAGTGCAGTACTATGGCTACACCTTC. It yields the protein CASSLVQYYGYTF.

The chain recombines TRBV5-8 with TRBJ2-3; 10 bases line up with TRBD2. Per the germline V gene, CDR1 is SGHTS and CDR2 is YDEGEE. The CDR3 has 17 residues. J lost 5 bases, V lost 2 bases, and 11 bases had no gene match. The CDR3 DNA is TGTGCCAGCAGCTTCACCCCAGCGGGAGGGTATAAAGATACGCAGTATTTT. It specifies CASSFTPAGGYKDTQYF.

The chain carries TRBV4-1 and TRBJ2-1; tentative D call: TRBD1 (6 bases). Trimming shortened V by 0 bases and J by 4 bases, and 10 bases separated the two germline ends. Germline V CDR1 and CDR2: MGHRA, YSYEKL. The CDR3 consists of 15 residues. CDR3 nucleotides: TGCGCCAGCAGCCAAGACCTGACAGGATACAATGAGCAGTTCTTC. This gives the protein CASSQDLTGYNEQFF.

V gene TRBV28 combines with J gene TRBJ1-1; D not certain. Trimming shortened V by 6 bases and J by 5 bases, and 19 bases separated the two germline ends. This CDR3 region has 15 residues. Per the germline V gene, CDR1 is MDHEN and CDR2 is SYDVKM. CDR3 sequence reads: CASRAGGVGRTEAFF. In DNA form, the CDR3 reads TGTGCCAGCAGGGCCGGCGGGGTTGGTCGGACTGAAGCTTTCTTT.

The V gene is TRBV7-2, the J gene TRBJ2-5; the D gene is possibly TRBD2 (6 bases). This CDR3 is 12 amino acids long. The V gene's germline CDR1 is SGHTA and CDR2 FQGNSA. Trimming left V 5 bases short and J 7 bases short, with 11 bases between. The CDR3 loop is CASSTQRVTQYF. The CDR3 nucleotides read TGTGCCAGCAGCACCCAGCGGGTGACCCAGTACTTC. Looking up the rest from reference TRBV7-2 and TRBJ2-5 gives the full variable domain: GAGVSQSPSNKVTEKGKDVELRCDPISGHTALYWYRQSLGQGLEFLIYFQGNSAPDKSGLPSDRFSAERTGGSVSTLTIQRTQQEDSAVYLCASSTQRVTQYFGPGTRLLVL.

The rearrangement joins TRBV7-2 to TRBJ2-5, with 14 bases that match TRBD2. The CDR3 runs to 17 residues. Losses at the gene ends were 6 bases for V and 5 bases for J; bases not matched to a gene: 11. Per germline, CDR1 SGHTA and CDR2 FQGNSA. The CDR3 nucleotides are TGTGCCAGCAGTCCTCGACTAGCGGGAGGGTTGAGGGAGACCCAGTACTTC. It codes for CASSPRLAGGLRETQYF.

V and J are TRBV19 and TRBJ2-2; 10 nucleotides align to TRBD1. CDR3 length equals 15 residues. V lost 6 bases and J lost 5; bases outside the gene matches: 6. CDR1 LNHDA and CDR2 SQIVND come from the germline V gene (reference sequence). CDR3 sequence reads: CASSSDRGDTGELFF. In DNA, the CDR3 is TGTGCCAGTAGCTCGGACAGGGGGGATACCGGGGAGCTGTTTTTT.

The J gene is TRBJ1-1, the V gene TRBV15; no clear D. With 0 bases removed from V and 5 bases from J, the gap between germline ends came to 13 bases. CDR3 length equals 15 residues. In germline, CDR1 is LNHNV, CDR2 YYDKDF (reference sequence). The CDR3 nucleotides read TGTGCCACCAGCAGAGATCGTCACAGCCTTACTGAAGCTTTCTTT. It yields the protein CATSRDRHSLTEAFF.

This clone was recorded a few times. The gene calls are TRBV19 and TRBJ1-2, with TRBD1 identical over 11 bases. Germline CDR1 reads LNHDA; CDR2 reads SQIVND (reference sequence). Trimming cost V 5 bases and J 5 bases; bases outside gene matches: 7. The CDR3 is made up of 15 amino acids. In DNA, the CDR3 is TGTGCCAGTAGTCATCCCGGACAGGGGGCATATGGCTACACCTTC. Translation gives CASSHPGQGAYGYTF.

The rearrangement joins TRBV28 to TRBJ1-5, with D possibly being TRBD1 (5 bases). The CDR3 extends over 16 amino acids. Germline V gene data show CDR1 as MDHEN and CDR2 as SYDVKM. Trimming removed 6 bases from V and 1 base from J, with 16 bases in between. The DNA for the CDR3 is TGTGCCAGCAGGGGGAAAGGGGTAGGCAGCAATCAGCCCCAGCATTTT. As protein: CASRGKGVGSNQPQHF.

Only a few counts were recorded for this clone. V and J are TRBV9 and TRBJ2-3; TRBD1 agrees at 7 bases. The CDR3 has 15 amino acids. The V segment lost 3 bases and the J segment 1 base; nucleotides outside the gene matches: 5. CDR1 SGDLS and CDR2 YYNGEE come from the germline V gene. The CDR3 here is CASSARGRGTDTQYF. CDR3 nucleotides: TGTGCCAGCAGCGCGAGGGGGCGCGGCACAGATACGCAGTATTTT.